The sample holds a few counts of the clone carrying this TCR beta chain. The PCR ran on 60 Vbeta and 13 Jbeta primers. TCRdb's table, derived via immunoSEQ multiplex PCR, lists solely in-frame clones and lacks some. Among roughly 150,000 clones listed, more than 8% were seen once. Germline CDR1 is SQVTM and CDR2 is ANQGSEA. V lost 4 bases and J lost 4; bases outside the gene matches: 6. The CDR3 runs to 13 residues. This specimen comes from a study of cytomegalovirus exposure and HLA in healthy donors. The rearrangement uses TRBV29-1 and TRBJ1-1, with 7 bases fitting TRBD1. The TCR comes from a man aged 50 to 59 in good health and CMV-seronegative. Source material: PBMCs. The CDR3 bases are TGCAGCGTTGGACAGGGTGGAGGCACTGAAGCTTTCTTT. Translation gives CSVGQGGGTEAFF. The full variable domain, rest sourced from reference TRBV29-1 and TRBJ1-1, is SAVISQKPSRDICQRGTSLTIQCQVDSQVTMMFWYRQQPGQSLTLIATANQGSEATYESGFVIDKFPISRPNLTFSTLTVSNMSPEDSSIYLCSVGQGGGTEAFFGQGTRLTVV.